These 23 T cell receptor beta chains originate from one sample sequenced in a study of cytomegalovirus exposure and HLA in healthy donors. Repertoires were generated with immunoSEQ multiplex PCR, while TCRdb's copy carries only in-frame clones and drops some. The sample lists more than 85,000 clones; approximately 94% were seen once. The specimen was PBMCs. These receptors were obtained from a woman aged 18-30 years in good health and CMV-seronegative.

This clone has a handful of counts. This chain uses TRBV9 with TRBJ2-1, with a tentative D call TRBD2 (6 bases). The CDR3 loop spans 13 amino acids. Germline-derived CDR1 and CDR2 are SGDLS and YYNGEE. Deletions cut 0 bases from V and 9 bases from J, with 10 bases between. The CDR3 loop is CASSVGGGSEQFF. CDR3 sequence (DNA): TGTGCCAGCAGCGTAGGTGGGGGGAGTGAGCAGTTCTTC.

The chain links TRBV9 to TRBJ2-5, with TRBD2 matching 13 bases. The germline CDR1 and CDR2 sequences are SGDLS and YYNGEE. The CDR3 has 16 residues. V shed 4 bases, J shed 4 bases, and the junction held 7 bases outside the gene matches. The CDR3 coding sequence is TGTGCCAGCAGCCTAACTAGCGGGGGGGCGATAGAGACCCAGTACTTC. Its protein product is CASSLTSGGAIETQYF.

The chain joins TRBV2 to TRBJ1-6; the match to TRBD1 covers 7 bases. The V gene end was trimmed by 8 bases and the J gene end by 0 bases; junction bases not matched to a gene: 7. Germline V gives CDR1 SNHLY, CDR2 FYNNEI. This CDR3 spans 16 amino acids. CDR3 bases: TGTGCCAGCCTAACAGGGGATTTCTCCTATAATTCACCCCTCCACTTT. Amino acid sequence: CASLTGDFSYNSPLHF.

The chain combines TRBV19 with TRBJ1-3; D is unresolved. V gave up 2 bases and J gave up 8 bases, with 19 bases separating them. Germline values: CDR1 LNHDA, CDR2 SQIVND (reference sequence). The CDR3 length is 16 residues. The CDR3 nucleotides read TGTGCCAGTAGTATAATCTCCGCATCTGGGAGGGACACCATATATTTT. It codes for CASSIISASGRDTIYF.

The J gene is TRBJ1-2, the V gene TRBV7-9; maybe TRBD1 (5 bases). Germline-derived CDR1 and CDR2 are SEHNR and FQNEAQ (reference sequence). CDR3 size: 15 residues. Trimming removed 1 base from V and 0 bases from J, with 9 bases in between. The CDR3 DNA reads as TGTGCCAGCAGCTTAGGACAGACTCCTAACTATGGCTACACCTTC. Translation: CASSLGQTPNYGYTF.

The table lists this clone with a count of one. The V and J genes are TRBV4-1 and TRBJ1-2; 8 nucleotides align to TRBD1. Germline V gene data show CDR1 as MGHRA and CDR2 as YSYEKL. With V trimmed by 1 base and J by 8 bases, 12 bases remained unmatched. This CDR3 is built from 16 residues. The CDR3 coding sequence is TGCGCCAGCAGCCAAGTCCCAGGGGGCTATTCGAGAGGCTACACCTTC. Its translation is CASSQVPGGYSRGYTF.

This chain connects TRBV28 to TRBJ1-2; D call uncertain. The CDR3 sequence is 13 residues long. The V end lost 2 bases, the J end lost 4 bases, and 8 bases lay between the germline ends. CDR1 and CDR2 from the germline V gene are MDHEN and SYDVKM. The CDR3 is CASSLRGVYGYTF. The DNA for the CDR3 is TGTGCCAGCAGTTTACGAGGCGTCTATGGCTACACCTTC.

V usage is TRBV9 and J usage is TRBJ2-1; 11 bases fit TRBD2. V trimming: 0 bases; J trimming: 3 bases; junction bases outside the gene matches: 5. Germline V gene data show CDR1 as SGDLS and CDR2 as YYNGEE. The CDR3 length is 17 residues. CDR3: CASSVVGTSGLYNEQFF. The CDR3 nucleotides are TGTGCCAGCAGCGTAGTAGGGACTAGCGGCCTCTACAATGAGCAGTTCTTC.

V usage is TRBV5-4 and J usage is TRBJ2-7, with D uncertain. V lost 4 bases and J 2 bases, leaving 13 bases between the germline ends. The CDR3 extends over 14 amino acids. The germline V gene has CDR1 SGHNT and CDR2 YYREEE (reference sequence). Here the CDR3 reads CASSRTVNPYEQYF. In DNA, the CDR3 is TGTGCCAGCAGCAGAACAGTCAATCCCTACGAGCAGTACTTC.

The rearrangement joins TRBV5-4 to TRBJ1-3; perhaps TRBD1 as D (6 bases). The V end was cut by 0 bases, the J end by 4 bases, with 14 bases between. CDR1 is SGHNT, CDR2 YYREEE, per germline (reference sequence). The CDR3 is made up of 16 amino acids. CDR3 loop: CASSLDSGQRGNTIYF. In DNA, the CDR3 is TGTGCCAGCAGCTTGGACTCAGGACAGAGGGGAAACACCATATATTTT.

The gene calls are TRBV11-3 and TRBJ2-1, with TRBD2 matching over 10 bases. V gave up 5 bases and J gave up 11 bases; unmatched junction bases: 15. Germline V gene lookup returns CDR1 SGHNT and CDR2 YENEEA. This CDR3 spans 16 amino acids. CDR3 residues: CASSPGLAAVPNQQFF. Here the CDR3 DNA reads TGTGCCAGCAGCCCTGGACTAGCGGCCGTACCTAATCAGCAGTTCTTC.

This chain links TRBV7-2 with TRBJ2-1; TRBD2 matches 7 bases. The CDR3 sequence is 15 residues long. V lost 1 base, J lost 9 bases, and 9 bases stayed unmatched. Germline V gene lookup returns CDR1 SGHTA and CDR2 FQGNSA. The CDR3, as DNA: TGTGCCAGCAGCTTAGTTGCGGGAGTGTTAGGTGAGCAGTTCTTC. Translation: CASSLVAGVLGEQFF.

This rearrangement joins TRBV25-1 to TRBJ2-7; 8 bases fit TRBD1. J lost 2 bases, V lost 4 bases, and 16 bases had no gene match. From germline, CDR1 is MGHDK and CDR2 SYGVNS. This CDR3 contains 18 residues. The CDR3 nucleotides read TGTGCCAGCAGTGGCGTCAAAAATCCGGGACAGGTACCCTACGAGCAGTACTTC. It translates to CASSGVKNPGQVPYEQYF.

This rearrangement joins TRBV6-5 to TRBJ2-5, with D unclear. The CDR3 loop spans 11 amino acids. CDR1 and CDR2 from the germline V gene are MNHEY and SVGAGI. V was pared by 6 bases and J by 9 bases, with 11 bases between. CDR3 amino acids: CASSRDLPQYF. CDR3 nucleotides: TGTGCCAGCAGCCGCGACTTGCCCCAGTACTTC.

The rearrangement uses TRBV18 and TRBJ1-1; 8 nucleotides line up with TRBD1. CDR1 is KGHSH, CDR2 LQKENI, per germline. The CDR3 extends over 13 amino acids. V lost 3 bases and J lost 4; bases outside the gene matches: 1. The CDR3 here is CASSPTGVTEAFF. The CDR3 region has the DNA TGTGCCAGCTCACCGACAGGGGTCACTGAAGCTTTCTTT.

The V call is TRBV5-5, the J call TRBJ1-1; a possible D gene is TRBD1 (5 bases). The length of the CDR3 is 15 residues. The V and J ends lost 0 bases and 0 bases respectively, with 9 bases between them. CDR1 is SGHKS and CDR2 is YYEKEE in the germline V gene (reference sequence). As DNA, the CDR3 is TGTGCCAGCAGCTTGGAGGGGTGGCTGAACACTGAAGCTTTCTTT. This sequence encodes CASSLEGWLNTEAFF.

This clone came up once. V usage is TRBV4-1 and J usage is TRBJ2-5, with 7 bases that match TRBD2. Per the germline V gene, CDR1 is MGHRA and CDR2 is YSYEKL. Unmatched junction bases numbered 8, after V lost 0 bases and J lost 4 bases. This CDR3 has 16 amino acids. The CDR3 sequence is CASSQDPLAVVETQYF. CDR3 in DNA: TGCGCCAGCAGCCAAGATCCGCTAGCGGTTGTAGAGACCCAGTACTTC.

This CDR3 is CASSLDRWREVAEQYF. Written as DNA, the CDR3 is TGTGCCAGCAGCTTAGATCGATGGCGGGAGGTGGCCGAGCAGTACTTC. The gene calls are TRBV11-2 and TRBJ2-7, with 8 nucleotides matching TRBD2. The ends lost 0 bases at V and 6 bases at J; junction bases unmatched: 10. This CDR3 comprises 16 residues. Germline CDR1 reads SGHAT; CDR2 reads FQNNGV.

The chain recombines TRBV6-5 with TRBJ1-1; possible D gene TRBD1, 6 bases. Between the trimmed V and J ends, which lost 5 bases and 3 bases, there was a span of 13 bases. The CDR3 sequence is 14 residues long. Germline-derived CDR1 and CDR2 are MNHEY and SVGAGI. CDR3 nucleotide sequence: TGTGCCAGCAGTCTACAGGGAGTTGACACTGAAGCTTTCTTT. It specifies CASSLQGVDTEAFF.

The count of this clone is one. This sequence joins TRBV7-2 and TRBJ2-3, with D possibly TRBD2 on 6 matching bases. Trimming took 5 bases from V and 2 from J, leaving 14 bases between them. Germline CDR1 reads SGHTA; CDR2 reads FQGNSA. CDR3 length equals 15 residues. The CDR3: CASSQLVAVTDTQYF. As DNA, the CDR3 is TGTGCCAGCAGCCAGTTGGTAGCGGTCACAGATACGCAGTATTTT. Variable domain in full (rest from reference TRBV7-2 and TRBJ2-3): GAGVSQSPSNKVTEKGKDVELRCDPISGHTALYWYRQSLGQGLEFLIYFQGNSAPDKSGLPSDRFSAERTGGSVSTLTIQRTQQEDSAVYLCASSQLVAVTDTQYFGPGTRLTVL.

This rearrangement joins TRBV5-1 to TRBJ2-2; TRBD2 might be the D (7 bases). CDR3 length equals 16 residues. Trimming shortened V by 4 bases and J by 3 bases, and 16 bases separated the two germline ends. Per germline, CDR1 SGHRS and CDR2 YFSETQ. The CDR3 loop reads CASSGRGPGDTGELFF. CDR3 sequence (DNA): TGCGCCAGCAGCGGGCGGGGGCCCGGGGACACCGGGGAGCTGTTTTTT. Together with reference TRBV5-1 and TRBJ2-2, the CDR3 gives the full variable domain: KAGVTQTPRYLIKTRGQQVTLSCSPISGHRSVSWYQQTPGQGLQFLFEYFSETQRNKGNFPGRFSGRQFSNSRSEMNVSTLELGDSALYLCASSGRGPGDTGELFFGEGSRLTVL.

The chain recombines TRBV13 with TRBJ1-2, with TRBD1 matching over 7 bases. Germline-derived CDR1 and CDR2 are PRHDT and FYEKMQ (reference sequence). The CDR3 is 14 residues long. The V segment lost 0 bases and the J segment 5 bases; nucleotides outside the gene matches: 3. CDR3 bases: TGTGCCAGCAGCTTAGGACAGGGGATGTATGGCTACACCTTC. It codes for CASSLGQGMYGYTF.

The chain links TRBV27 to TRBJ2-7, with D unresolved. The CDR3 sequence is 13 residues long. Germline CDR1 reads MNHEY; CDR2 reads SMNVEV (reference sequence). V was shortened by 1 base and J by 4 bases, with 8 bases between the two germline ends. The CDR3 DNA sequence: TGTGCCAGCAGTTTATTCCCCTCGTACGAGCAGTACTTC. Its translation: CASSLFPSYEQYF.